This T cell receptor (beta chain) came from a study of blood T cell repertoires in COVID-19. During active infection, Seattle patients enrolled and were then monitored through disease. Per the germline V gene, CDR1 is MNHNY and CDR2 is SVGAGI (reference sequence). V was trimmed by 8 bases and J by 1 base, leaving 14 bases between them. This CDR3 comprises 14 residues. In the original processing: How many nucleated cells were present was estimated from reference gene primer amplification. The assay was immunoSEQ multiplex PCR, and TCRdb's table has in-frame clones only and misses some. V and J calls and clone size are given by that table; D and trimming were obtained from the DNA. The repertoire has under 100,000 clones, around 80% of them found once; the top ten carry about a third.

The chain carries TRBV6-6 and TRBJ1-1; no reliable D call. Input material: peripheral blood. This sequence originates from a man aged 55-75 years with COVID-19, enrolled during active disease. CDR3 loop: CASRRELRNTEAFF. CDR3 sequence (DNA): TGTGCCAGCCGTCGAGAACTCCGGAACACTGAAGCTTTCTTT.